What follows are 31 T cell receptor beta chains derived from one specimen sequenced in a study of cytomegalovirus exposure and HLA in healthy donors. The study ran its PCR with 60 Vbeta and 13 Jbeta primers. The repertoire was sequenced with immunoSEQ multiplex PCR; TCRdb's copy has only in-frame clones and lacks some. The sample lists 130,000 to 150,000 clones, over 8% seen once, with less than 2% in the top ten. The specimen sequenced was PBMCs. These receptors came from a male donor in good health and CMV-seronegative.

The gene calls are TRBV6-1 and TRBJ2-5, with D tentatively TRBD1 (6 bases). Germline assignment: CDR1 MNHNS and CDR2 SASEGT. Trimming pared 5 bases from V and 5 bases from J, leaving 15 bases between. This CDR3 has 14 residues. For the CDR3, the DNA is TGTGCCAGCAGTCCTCAGGGGAGACGGGAGACCCAGTACTTC. Translating it yields CASSPQGRRETQYF.

This clone has only a few counts. The J gene is TRBJ2-7, the V gene TRBV10-3; 7 nucleotides agree with TRBD1. V shed 2 bases, J shed 4 bases, and the junction held 11 bases outside the gene matches. The CDR3 is made up of 16 amino acids. Looked up from germline, CDR1 is ENHRY and CDR2 is SYGVKD. The CDR3 DNA reads as TGTGCCATCAGTGAGATCGCCGGGACAGCCTCTTACGAGCAGTACTTC. Amino acid sequence: CAISEIAGTASYEQYF.

This clone has more than one count but fewer than ten. Germline and junction disagree at one end, which may indicate a read error. V usage is TRBV9 and J usage is TRBJ2-3, with a possible D match to TRBD1 (5 bases). Germline CDR1 and CDR2: SGDLS and YYNGEE. This CDR3 comprises 15 residues. The CDR3 DNA is TGTGCCAGCAACGTAGGGAAGGGGATCGCAGATACGCAGTATTTT. It codes for CASNVGKGIADTQYF.

As regards this clone: Other DNA variants within this sample encode the same CDR3. The chain recombines TRBV2 with TRBJ1-1, with D possibly matching TRBD1 (5 bases). The germline V and J ends were trimmed by 2 bases and 11 bases, with 12 bases remaining between them. The CDR3 runs 12 residues. The germline V gene encodes CDR1 SNHLY and CDR2 FYNNEI. The CDR3 nucleotides read TGTGCCAGCAGTGAATGGGGAGGGGTGGCTTTCTTT. Protein sequence: CASSEWGGVAFF.

This chain uses TRBV2 with TRBJ1-5; TRBD1 aligns across 7 bases. Germline V lookup: CDR1 SNHLY, CDR2 FYNNEI. With V trimmed by 7 bases and J by 4 bases, 4 bases remained unmatched. The CDR3 totals 13 residues. CDR3 DNA: TGTGCCAGCAACTGGGACAGAAATCAGCCCCAGCATTTT. Its protein product is CASNWDRNQPQHF. Supplemented by reference TRBV2 and TRBJ1-5, the full variable domain reads EPEVTQTPSHQVTQMGQEVILRCVPISNHLYFYWYRQILGQKVEFLVSFYNNEISEKSEIFDDQFSVERPDGSNFTLKIRSTKLEDSAMYFCASNWDRNQPQHFGDGTRLSIL.

The CDR3 DNA sequence: TGTGCCAGCAGCAGGGGCCGAGCGAACACCGGGGAGCTGTTTTTT. Protein: CASSRGRANTGELFF. The chain joins TRBV6-5 to TRBJ2-2; a weak D match, TRBD1 (6 bases). The ends were cut back, 6 bases at V and 0 bases at J, with 11 bases in the middle. Looked up from germline, CDR1 is MNHEY and CDR2 is SVGAGI. The CDR3 contains 15 residues.

The gene calls are TRBV28 and TRBJ1-2, with 10 bases identical to TRBD1. Germline lookup yields CDR1 MDHEN and CDR2 SYDVKM. Germline trimming cut 6 bases from V and 8 bases from J; bases unmatched to any gene: 12. The CDR3 sequence is 15 residues long. In DNA form, the CDR3 reads TGTGCCAGCAGCGACCAGGACAGGGGGGTGAGCGGCTACACCTTC. It translates to CASSDQDRGVSGYTF.

This sequence joins TRBV10-3 and TRBJ2-3; maybe TRBD1 (6 bases). Germline CDR1 reads ENHRY; CDR2 reads SYGVKD. This CDR3 has 14 residues. V lost 1 base and J 6 bases, leaving 11 bases between the germline ends. The CDR3 sequence: CAISEYTGIDTQYF. As DNA, the CDR3 is TGTGCCATCAGTGAGTACACAGGGATTGATACGCAGTATTTT.

This clone was detected only a few times. This chain links TRBV6-5 with TRBJ1-2; TRBD1 matches at 7 bases. The V and J ends lost 7 bases and 4 bases, in that order; junction bases with no gene match: 9. The CDR3 sequence is 14 residues long. CDR1 and CDR2 from the germline V gene are MNHEY and SVGAGI. The CDR3 sequence is CASTNTGEVYGYTF. DNA for the CDR3: TGTGCCAGCACCAATACAGGGGAGGTCTATGGCTACACCTTC.

V gene TRBV19 combines with J gene TRBJ2-7, with D tentatively TRBD1 (6 bases). Per germline, CDR1 LNHDA and CDR2 SQIVND (reference sequence). There are 16 residues in the CDR3. Deletions cut 7 bases from V and 0 bases from J, with 19 bases between. The CDR3 protein is CASNPGTFRSSYEQYF. The CDR3 coding sequence is TGTGCCAGTAACCCCGGGACATTTCGCAGCTCCTACGAGCAGTACTTC.

This clone was detected only a few times. This chain uses TRBV29-1 with TRBJ2-1, with 8 bases matching TRBD1. After removal of 4 bases from V and 4 bases from J, the junction contained 9 bases not matched to a gene. Per germline, CDR1 SQVTM and CDR2 ANQGSEA. CDR3 length: 15 amino acids. The chain's CDR3 is CSVGLGDRHYNEQFF. CDR3 coding DNA: TGCAGCGTTGGGCTTGGGGACAGGCATTACAATGAGCAGTTCTTC.

This chain joins TRBV18 and TRBJ1-5; D is unclear. Trimming removed 3 bases from V and 4 bases from J, with 13 bases in between. The CDR3 length is 15 residues. Germline V gene lookup returns CDR1 KGHSH and CDR2 LQKENI. The CDR3 nucleotides read TGTGCCAGCTCACCCTCAACGGGAGGGAATCAGCCCCAGCATTTT. The encoded protein is CASSPSTGGNQPQHF.

The V gene is TRBV29-1, the J gene TRBJ2-7, with TRBD1 identical over 11 bases. Trimming removed 3 bases from V and 6 bases from J; junction bases left unmatched: 4. Germline V CDR1 and CDR2: SQVTM, ANQGSEA. The CDR3 spans 13 residues. For the CDR3, the DNA is TGCAGCGTTGAGAGGACAGGGGGCAGCGAGCAGTACTTC. Residues: CSVERTGGSEQYF.

This chain joins TRBV28 and TRBJ1-5; D unresolved. CDR1 and CDR2 (germline): MDHEN, SYDVKM. V lost 3 bases, J lost 1 base, and 22 bases lay in between. The CDR3 sequence is 19 residues long. Here the CDR3 reads CASSFTGVGGLGSNQPQHF. CDR3 DNA sequence: TGTGCCAGCAGTTTCACCGGTGTGGGAGGCTTAGGAAGCAATCAGCCCCAGCATTTT.

This rearrangement joins TRBV28 to TRBJ1-1, with 8 bases identical to TRBD1. V was pared by 2 bases and J by 3 bases, with 5 bases of the junction left unmatched. CDR1 is MDHEN and CDR2 is SYDVKM in the germline V gene. The CDR3 spans 15 residues. This chain's CDR3 is CASSLGLQGDTEAFF. The CDR3 bases are TGTGCCAGCAGTTTAGGTCTACAGGGGGACACTGAAGCTTTCTTT.

This clone was seen a handful of times. The rearrangement links TRBV4-2 to TRBJ2-7; D uncertain. V dropped 1 base and J dropped 2 bases, with 12 bases sitting between them. The CDR3 consists of 15 residues. Germline V gene data show CDR1 as LGHNA and CDR2 as YNFKEQ. In DNA, the CDR3 is TGTGCCAGCAGCCAAGGGGTGTTGGGCACCTACGAGCAGTACTTC. Translating gives CASSQGVLGTYEQYF.

This clone appeared a few times. The chain carries TRBV19 and TRBJ2-1, with unresolved D. Germline V gene sequence: CDR1 LNHDA, CDR2 SQIVND (reference sequence). The ends were cut back, 4 bases at V and 0 bases at J, with 10 bases in the middle. This CDR3 contains 15 residues. This CDR3 is CASSKPRSSYNEQFF. For the CDR3, the DNA is TGTGCCAGTAGTAAGCCGAGGAGCTCCTACAATGAGCAGTTCTTC.

The chain uses TRBV27 and TRBJ1-2, with D perhaps TRBD1 (5 bases). The CDR3 spans 14 residues. The V end was cut by 4 bases, the J end by 5 bases, with 14 bases between. Germline V lookup: CDR1 MNHEY, CDR2 SMNVEV (reference sequence). The CDR3 region is CASSSQGSPYGYTF. For the CDR3, the DNA is TGTGCCAGCAGTTCCCAGGGATCTCCGTATGGCTACACCTTC.

The chain joins TRBV15 to TRBJ1-5, with a possible D match to TRBD1 (6 bases). Germline V lookup: CDR1 LNHNV, CDR2 YYDKDF (reference sequence). With 5 bases removed from V and 1 base from J, the gap between germline ends came to 18 bases. The CDR3 runs to 17 residues. CDR3 sequence reads: CATSAQVGTRSNQPQHF. The CDR3, as DNA: TGTGCCACCAGCGCTCAGGTCGGGACACGAAGCAATCAGCCCCAGCATTTT. Filled out from reference TRBV15 and TRBJ1-5, the complete variable domain reads DAMVIQNPRYQVTQFGKPVTLSCSQTLNHNVMYWYQQKSSQAPKLLFHYYDKDFNNEADTPDNFQSRRPNTSFCFLDIRSPGLGDTAMYLCATSAQVGTRSNQPQHFGDGTRLSIL.

This rearrangement joins TRBV15 to TRBJ1-3, with D unclear. CDR3 length: 17 residues. Germline loops: CDR1 LNHNV, CDR2 YYDKDF (reference sequence). V shed 0 bases and J shed 0 bases, with 12 bases lying between them. CDR3 loop: CATSRDPPGVSGNTIYF. The CDR3 DNA sequence: TGTGCCACCAGCAGAGATCCCCCAGGTGTCTCTGGAAACACCATATATTTT.

This clone occurred a few times. The chain employs TRBV7-2 and TRBJ1-1; TRBD1 agrees at 7 bases. Germline V gene sequence: CDR1 SGHTA, CDR2 FQGNSA. V was clipped by 7 bases and J by 5 bases; unmatched bases: 13. The length of the CDR3 is 15 residues. CDR3: CASNLGGRGNTEAFF. The DNA of the CDR3 is TGTGCCAGCAATTTAGGGGGCCGGGGAAATACTGAAGCTTTCTTT.

The chain joins TRBV6-5 to TRBJ2-1; TRBD2 agrees at 9 bases. There are 15 residues in the CDR3. Trimming cost V 2 bases and J 5 bases; bases outside gene matches: 4. CDR1 is MNHEY, CDR2 SVGAGI, per germline. Here the CDR3 DNA reads TGTGCCAGCAGTTACCTGGCGGGAGGGGACAATGAGCAGTTCTTC. Protein sequence: CASSYLAGGDNEQFF.

The chain couples TRBV10-3 to TRBJ1-1; D is undetermined. V lost 2 bases, J lost 11 bases, and 30 bases lay in between. Germline loops: CDR1 ENHRY, CDR2 SYGVKD. This CDR3 spans 18 amino acids. CDR3 region: CAISERETLGGMSLGAFF. The CDR3 DNA reads TGTGCCATCAGTGAGCGTGAGACGTTAGGAGGCATGAGTTTGGGGGCTTTCTTT.

This clone was recorded a few times. The J gene is TRBJ2-3, the V gene TRBV28; D is ambiguous. V lost 2 bases and J lost 0, with 12 bases in between. Germline loops: CDR1 MDHEN, CDR2 SYDVKM. The CDR3 is made up of 16 amino acids. The CDR3 sequence is CASSLEQAASTDTQYF. The CDR3 DNA sequence: TGTGCCAGCAGTTTAGAGCAGGCAGCTAGCACAGATACGCAGTATTTT. Variable domain in full (rest from reference TRBV28 and TRBJ2-3): DVKVTQSSRYLVKRTGEKVFLECVQDMDHENMFWYRQDPGLGLRLIYFSYDVKMKEKGDIPEGYSVSREKKERFSLILESASTNQTSMYLCASSLEQAASTDTQYFGPGTRLTVL.

J is TRBJ2-1 and V is TRBV13; TRBD1 matches at 8 bases. Trimming cost V 5 bases and J 4 bases; bases outside gene matches: 7. The germline CDR1 and CDR2 sequences are PRHDT and FYEKMQ (reference sequence). The CDR3 is 15 amino acids. The CDR3 here is CASSPWQGAYNEQFF. In DNA form, the CDR3 reads TGTGCCAGCAGCCCCTGGCAGGGGGCGTACAATGAGCAGTTCTTC.

This sequence joins TRBV5-5 and TRBJ2-7, with D possibly matching TRBD2 (6 bases). CDR1 is SGHKS, CDR2 YYEKEE, per germline (reference sequence). The V and J ends lost 4 bases and 2 bases respectively, with 16 bases between them. This CDR3 region has 15 residues. The DNA of the CDR3 is TGTGCCAGCAGCCCAAACCGGGACTCTCCCTACGAGCAGTACTTC. This codes for CASSPNRDSPYEQYF.

This clone turned up a few times. The V and J genes are TRBV6-1 and TRBJ1-1; TRBD1 agrees at 9 bases. The V gene end was trimmed by 10 bases and the J gene end by 4 bases; junction bases not matched to a gene: 7. The length of the CDR3 is 13 residues. Germline CDR1 and CDR2: MNHNS and SASEGT. The CDR3 DNA sequence: TGTGCCACCTACAGGGGGCAGGCCACTGAAGCTTTCTTT. Encoded protein: CATYRGQATEAFF.

This clone was seen a few times. The J gene is TRBJ2-2, the V gene TRBV27, with TRBD1 as a possible D gene (5 bases). The CDR3 contains 17 residues. Deletions cut 1 base from V and 3 bases from J, with 15 bases between. The V gene's germline CDR1 is MNHEY and CDR2 SMNVEV (reference sequence). The CDR3 nucleotides are TGTGCCAGCAGTTTATGGGGCCAGGGCGGATACACCGGGGAGCTGTTTTTT. This sequence encodes CASSLWGQGGYTGELFF.

The chain joins TRBV28 to TRBJ2-7; possibly TRBD2 for D (7 bases). Trimming took 2 bases from V and 2 from J, leaving 10 bases between them. Germline lookup yields CDR1 MDHEN and CDR2 SYDVKM. This CDR3 contains 14 residues. The CDR3 here is CASSLAGATYEQYF. The CDR3 DNA sequence: TGTGCCAGCAGTTTAGCGGGGGCCACCTACGAGCAGTACTTC.

This clone has more than one count but fewer than ten. The V call is TRBV6-5, the J call TRBJ2-5; D unclear. The J call is doubtful: the DNA matches TRBJ2-7 better. The CDR3 has 14 residues. CDR1 MNHEY and CDR2 SVGAGI come from the germline V gene. The CDR3 is CASGALISAYEQYF. Written as DNA, the CDR3 is TGTGCCAGCGGAGCCTTGATATCCGCCTACGAGCAGTACTTC.

This chain links TRBV28 with TRBJ2-1; 11 nucleotides line up with TRBD2. The germline CDR1 and CDR2 sequences are MDHEN and SYDVKM. With 11 bases clipped from V and 5 bases from J, the junction kept 8 bases outside the gene matches. The CDR3 length is 14 residues. The chain's CDR3 is CAGRLAGLHNEQFF. The CDR3 coding sequence is TGTGCCGGAAGACTAGCGGGACTACACAATGAGCAGTTCTTC.